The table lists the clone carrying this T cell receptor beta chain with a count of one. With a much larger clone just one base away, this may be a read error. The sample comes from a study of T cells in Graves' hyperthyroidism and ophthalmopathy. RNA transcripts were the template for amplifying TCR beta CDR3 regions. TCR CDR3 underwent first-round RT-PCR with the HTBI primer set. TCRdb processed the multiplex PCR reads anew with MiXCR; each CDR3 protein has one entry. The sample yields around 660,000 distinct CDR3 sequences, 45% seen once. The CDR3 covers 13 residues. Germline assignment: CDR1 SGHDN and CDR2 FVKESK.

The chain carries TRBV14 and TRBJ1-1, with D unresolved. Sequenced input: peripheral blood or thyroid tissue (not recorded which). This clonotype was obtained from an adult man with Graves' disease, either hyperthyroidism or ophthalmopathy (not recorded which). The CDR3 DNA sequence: TGTGCCACCAGCTACATGGGAGACACTGAAGCTTTCTTT. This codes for CATSYMGDTEAFF.